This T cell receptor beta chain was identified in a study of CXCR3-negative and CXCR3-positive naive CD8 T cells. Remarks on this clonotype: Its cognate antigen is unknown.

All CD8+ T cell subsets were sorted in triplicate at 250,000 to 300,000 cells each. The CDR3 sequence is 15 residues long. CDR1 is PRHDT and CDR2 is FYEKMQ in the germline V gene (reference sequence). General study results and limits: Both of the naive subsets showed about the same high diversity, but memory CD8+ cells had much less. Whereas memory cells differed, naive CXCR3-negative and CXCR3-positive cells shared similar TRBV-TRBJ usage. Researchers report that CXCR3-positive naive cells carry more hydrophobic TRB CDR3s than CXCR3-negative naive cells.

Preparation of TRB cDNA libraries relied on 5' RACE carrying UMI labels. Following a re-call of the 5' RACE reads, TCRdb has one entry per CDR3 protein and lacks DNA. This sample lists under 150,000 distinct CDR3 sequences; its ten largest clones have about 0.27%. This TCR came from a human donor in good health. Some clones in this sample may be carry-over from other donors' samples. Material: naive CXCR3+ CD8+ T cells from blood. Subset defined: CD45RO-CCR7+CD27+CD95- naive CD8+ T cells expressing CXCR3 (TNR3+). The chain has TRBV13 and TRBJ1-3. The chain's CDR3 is CASSQGLSSGNTIYF.